The present T cell receptor (beta chain) was sequenced within a study of cytomegalovirus exposure and HLA in healthy donors. Overall study context: Assignment to the Caucasian-associated ancestry cluster applied to about 80% of the 350 to 500 genotyped donors.

Study-level results: Investigators reported 164 TCR beta chains as tied to cytomegalovirus. Specificity for CMV antigens was confirmed in vitro for three of the CMV-associated chains. Per published reports, the classifier diagnosed cytomegalovirus status with high specificity and sensitivity.

The CDR3 length is 12 residues. Germline V CDR1 and CDR2: SGHVS, FQNEAQ. The ends were cut back, 10 bases at V and 6 bases at J, with 15 bases in the middle. Details on this clone: Its cognate antigen is unknown.

The study ran its PCR with 60 Vbeta and 13 Jbeta primers. Profiled with immunoSEQ multiplex PCR; TCRdb holds only in-frame clones, not every one. The table lists about 110,000 clones, about four fifths of them singletons. This TCR came from a man aged 35-49 years in good health and CMV-seronegative. The sequencing sample was made of PBMCs. This chain connects TRBV7-8 to TRBJ1-1, with D perhaps matching TRBD1 (6 bases). CDR3 coding DNA: TGTGCCACCGGAGACAGGTCCTCTGAAGCTTTCTTT. Amino acid sequence: CATGDRSSEAFF.